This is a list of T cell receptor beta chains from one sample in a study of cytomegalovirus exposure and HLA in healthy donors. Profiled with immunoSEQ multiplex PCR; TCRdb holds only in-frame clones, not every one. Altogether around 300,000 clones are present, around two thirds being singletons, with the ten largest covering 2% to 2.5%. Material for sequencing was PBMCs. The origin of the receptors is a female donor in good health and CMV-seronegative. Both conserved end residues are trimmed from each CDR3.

ASSRDRGTDTQY	TRBJ2-3	TRBV5-1
AWSSGVQPQH	TRBJ1-5	TRBV30
ASSQDLDNPDYEQY	-	TRBV4-2
ASSPQAGVSYEQY	-	TRBV7-8
ASSSTGGGGYT	TRBJ1-2	TRBV7-3
ASSYSLTGEETQY	TRBJ2-5	TRBV6-5
ASSDQGAISNEQF	TRBJ2-1	TRBV6-4
ASSQLADGTDTQY	TRBJ2-3	TRBV4-1
ASSLGSVGYT	TRBJ1-2	TRBV7-2
ASSLMGTAYEQY	TRBJ2-7	TRBV5-1
ASSVGGISTDTQY	TRBJ2-3	TRBV9
ASSGDGTVRYEQY	TRBJ2-7	TRBV28
ASSLQVLAETQY	TRBJ2-5	TRBV11-2
ASSLGAGTGAIFQPQH	TRBJ1-5	TRBV7-9
ASTSGGPTDTQY	TRBJ2-3	TRBV25-1
ASSLIAGDTDTQY	TRBJ2-3	TRBV7-6
ASSSSGGQNSPLH	TRBJ1-6	TRBV7-9
ATHSGGTEAF	TRBJ1-1	TRBV6-6
ATQDRDFNTGELF	TRBJ2-2	TRBV19
ASSQAGTGVTKNIQY	TRBJ2-4	TRBV4-1
ASSPASGSGEQY	TRBJ2-7	TRBV9
ASSPLPTGSSNQPQH	TRBJ1-5	TRBV27
ASSEGEGGGYEQY	TRBJ2-7	TRBV6-1
ASIPPRLSVDEQF	TRBJ2-1	TRBV6-1
ASSQGGLGDEQY	TRBJ2-7	TRBV4-1
ASSTPGGRWDTEAF	TRBJ1-1	TRBV19
ASSIGASGSRSTGELF	TRBJ2-2	TRBV19
ASSIVGQGGETQY	TRBJ2-5	TRBV19
ASSLAGTSGRDQY	TRBJ2-3	TRBV7-2
ASSINPGQETQY	TRBJ2-5	TRBV19
ATFGPSSRFREEGADTQY	TRBJ2-3	TRBV28
ASSLRLTGDKAF	TRBJ1-1	TRBV11-2
ASTFSGREGEQY	TRBJ2-7	TRBV5-1
ASRVRETLGNIQY	TRBJ2-4	TRBV5-8
ASSLFRTDEQY	TRBJ2-7	TRBV27
ASSGQGAYTGELF	TRBJ2-2	TRBV5-8
ASSLTGGTDTQY	TRBJ2-3	TRBV7-9
ASSLRGGGSYEQY	TRBJ2-7	TRBV28
ASSRLAGLDTQY	TRBJ2-3	TRBV6-5
ASSSGGGQPQH	TRBJ1-5	TRBV6-6
ASSKDRAEGYEQY	-	TRBV7-9
ASSPPVFTYGEYSNQPQH	TRBJ1-5	TRBV23-1
SVVQYYGYT	TRBJ1-2	TRBV29-1
ASEGSRRSEKLF	TRBJ1-4	TRBV6-1
ASSLQGRYYEQY	TRBJ2-7	TRBV6-5
ASSIDPGRRYNEQF	TRBJ2-1	TRBV19
ASSPETGVVAGANVLT	TRBJ2-6	TRBV27
ASSSQGSYNEQF	TRBJ2-1	TRBV5-4
ASSYSGGVSSYEQY	TRBJ2-7	TRBV6-6
ASTQRREGYT	TRBJ1-2	TRBV7-2
ASSLGSSAHYNEQF	TRBJ2-1	TRBV5-1
ASSESSGRETQY	TRBJ2-5	TRBV10-1
ASSLRPDSPKGETQY	TRBJ2-5	TRBV28